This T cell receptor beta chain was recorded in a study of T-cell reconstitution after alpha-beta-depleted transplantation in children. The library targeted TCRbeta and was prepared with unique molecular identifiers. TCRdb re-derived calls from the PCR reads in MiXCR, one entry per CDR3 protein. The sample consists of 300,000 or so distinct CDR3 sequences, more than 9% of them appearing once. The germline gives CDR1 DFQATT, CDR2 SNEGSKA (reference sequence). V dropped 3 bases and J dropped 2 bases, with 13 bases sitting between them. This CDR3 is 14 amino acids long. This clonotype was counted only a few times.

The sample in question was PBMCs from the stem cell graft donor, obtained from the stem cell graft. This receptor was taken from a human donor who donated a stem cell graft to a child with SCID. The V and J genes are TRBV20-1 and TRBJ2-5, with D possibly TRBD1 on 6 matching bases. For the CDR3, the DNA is TGCAGTGCTAGGAATTCGGACAGACAAGAGACCCAGTACTTC. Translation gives CSARNSDRQETQYF.